Listed below are T cell receptor beta chains from one sample, sequenced in a study of shared clonotypes between healthy human individuals. Libraries were prepared by immunoSEQ multiplex PCR; TCRdb keeps only in-frame clonotypes and omits some of them. The data show roughly 2,300,000 clones, roughly 90% seen once. The specimen sequenced was naive CD4+ T cells from PBMCs. The receptors stem from a man between 18 and 35 years old in good health. Some clones in this sample may be carry-over from other donors' samples. The CDR3 runs from the conserved cysteine through the conserved F or W. A D gene is named only where the DNA matches it firmly. For some rows the clone size is stated as once, few or many, or as a class when expanded; others skip it.

abundance: -; d_gene: TRBD2; j_gene: TRBJ2-1; v_gene: TRBV19; CDR3nt: TGTGCCAGTAGTATAGGCCCGGGACCGCCGGGACTAGCGGGAGTCTATGAGCAGTTCTTC; CDR3aa: CASSIGPGPPGLAGVYEQFF
abundance: -; d_gene: TRBD1; j_gene: TRBJ1-1; v_gene: TRBV5-3; CDR3nt: TGTGCCAGTATCACGGCCCAGGGGGCGTCGGTCGGGAACACTGAAGCTTTCTTT; CDR3aa: CASITAQGASVGNTEAFF
abundance: -; d_gene: TRBD2; j_gene: TRBJ2-1; v_gene: TRBV10-3; CDR3nt: TGTGCCATCAGTGGCCTAGCGGGGCCCTACAATGAGCAGTTCTTC; CDR3aa: CAISGLAGPYNEQFF
abundance: -; d_gene: -; j_gene: TRBJ1-2; v_gene: TRBV4-1; CDR3nt: TGCGCCAGCAGCCAAGTTGGAGGAGTCTATAACTATGGCTACACCTTC; CDR3aa: CASSQVGGVYNYGYTF
abundance: -; d_gene: -; j_gene: TRBJ2-2; v_gene: TRBV6-4; CDR3nt: TGTGCCAGCCTCCCCGTAGGGGAGCTGTTTTTT; CDR3aa: CASLPVGELFF
abundance: -; d_gene: TRBD2; j_gene: TRBJ2-3; v_gene: TRBV9; CDR3nt: TGTGCCAGCAGCTTCCCGACCCTAGCGGGAGTGGCAGATACGCAGTATTTT; CDR3aa: CASSFPTLAGVADTQYF
abundance: -; d_gene: -; j_gene: TRBJ2-1; v_gene: TRBV6-1; CDR3nt: TGTGCCAGCAGTGAATTAGAGCAGTTCTTC; CDR3aa: CASSELEQFF
abundance: -; d_gene: TRBD2; j_gene: TRBJ2-7; v_gene: TRBV28; CDR3nt: TGTGCCAGCAGTGAGCCGGGACTAGCGGGAGCACACGAGCAGTACTTC; CDR3aa: CASSEPGLAGAHEQYF
abundance: -; d_gene: -; j_gene: TRBJ1-1; v_gene: TRBV28; CDR3nt: TGTGCCAGCAGTCCTATTGGGACACAGAACACTGAAGCTTTCTTT; CDR3aa: CASSPIGTQNTEAFF
abundance: -; d_gene: -; j_gene: TRBJ1-1; v_gene: TRBV6-6; CDR3nt: TGTGCCAGCAGTTGGGAACGGGGCACTGAAGCTTTCTTT; CDR3aa: CASSWERGTEAFF
abundance: once; d_gene: TRBD2; j_gene: TRBJ2-1; v_gene: TRBV9; CDR3nt: TGTGCCAGCAGCGTGGATGGTAGGTTGCGGGAGGTCGAGGTCTATGAGCAGTTCTTC; CDR3aa: CASSVDGRLREVEVYEQFF
abundance: -; d_gene: -; j_gene: TRBJ1-5; v_gene: TRBV6-1; CDR3nt: TGTGCCAGCAGTGCCTGGGGCGTAATCCAAAATCAGCCCCAGCATTTT; CDR3aa: CASSAWGVIQNQPQHF
abundance: -; d_gene: -; j_gene: TRBJ2-2; v_gene: TRBV9; CDR3nt: TGTGCCAGCAGCCCGAGGGGGGACAGAAACACCGGGGAGCTGTTTTTT; CDR3aa: CASSPRGDRNTGELFF
abundance: -; d_gene: -; j_gene: TRBJ1-5; v_gene: TRBV28; CDR3nt: TGTGCCAGCACCCCGGGAGCTCAGCCCCAGCATTTT; CDR3aa: CASTPGAQPQHF
abundance: -; d_gene: TRBD2; j_gene: TRBJ2-1; v_gene: TRBV5-1; CDR3nt: TGCGCCAGCAGCTTCCCGGGGACTAGCGGGGAGCAGTTCTTC; CDR3aa: CASSFPGTSGEQFF
abundance: -; d_gene: TRBD2; j_gene: TRBJ2-3; v_gene: TRBV10-3; CDR3nt: TGTGCCATCAGCAGGACTAGCGGCACAGATACGCAGTATTTT; CDR3aa: CAISRTSGTDTQYF
abundance: few; d_gene: -; j_gene: TRBJ1-2; v_gene: TRBV6-1; CDR3nt: TGTGCCAGCAAAGGATATGGCTACACCTTC; CDR3aa: CASKGYGYTF
abundance: -; d_gene: TRBD2; j_gene: TRBJ2-7; v_gene: TRBV7-9; CDR3nt: TGTGCCAGCAGCTTAACTCCGGCGGGAGTGCGGAACGAGCAGTACTTC; CDR3aa: CASSLTPAGVRNEQYF
abundance: -; d_gene: -; j_gene: TRBJ2-2; v_gene: TRBV7-3; CDR3nt: TGTGCCAGCAGCTTCCGTTCGTCGGGAGCCGGGGAGCTGTTTTTT; CDR3aa: CASSFRSSGAGELFF
abundance: -; d_gene: -; j_gene: TRBJ2-7; v_gene: TRBV6-6; CDR3nt: TGTGCCAGCAGAAGGGACACCCCCTACGAGCAGTACTTC; CDR3aa: CASRRDTPYEQYF
abundance: -; d_gene: TRBD1; j_gene: TRBJ1-4; v_gene: TRBV27; CDR3nt: TGTGCCAGCAGTTTAACAGGGGGGTGGTCTAATGAAAAACTGTTTTTT; CDR3aa: CASSLTGGWSNEKLFF
abundance: -; d_gene: -; j_gene: TRBJ2-1; v_gene: TRBV4-2; CDR3nt: TGTGCCAGCAGCGGCAATGAGCAGTTCTTC; CDR3aa: CASSGNEQFF